This T cell receptor beta chain stems from a study of T-cell memory formation after mild COVID-19. The table lists this clonotype with a few counts. A single record per CDR3 protein comes from TCRdb applying MiXCR to the 5' RACE reads. The sample has 100,000 to 150,000 distinct CDR3 sequences, roughly 6% seen once. With 6 bases clipped from V and 10 bases from J, the junction kept 6 bases outside the gene matches. CDR3 size: 14 residues. CDR1 and CDR2 (germline): SNHLY, FYNNEI. This clonotype was sampled from an adult woman who had mild COVID-19 (a few samples of this study predate the infection). Cell type and time point are not known. The sample was PBMCs or a T cell subset sorted from them (not recorded which). The chain combines TRBV2 with TRBJ2-1; 13 bases are a match to TRBD2. The CDR3 sequence: CASRTSGGVGEQFF. CDR3 DNA: TGTGCCAGCAGAACTAGCGGGGGGGTTGGAGAGCAGTTCTTC.